This T cell receptor beta chain was identified in a study of blood T cell repertoires in COVID-19. Study summary: Acute and convalescent COVID-19 specimens originated in the United States, Italy and Spain. PBMCs, B-cell-depleted T cells, or T cells provided the cDNA or gDNA that made up the material.

CDR3 length: 18 amino acids. Trimming took 3 bases from V and 1 from J; bases not matched to a gene: 8. In germline, CDR1 is ENHRY, CDR2 SYGVKD. The Seattle patients, enrolled during active infection, were followed longitudinally. In the original processing: The assay estimated nucleated cells by amplifying reference gene primers. Repertoires were generated with immunoSEQ multiplex PCR, while TCRdb's copy carries only in-frame clones and drops some. V and J calls and clone size are those listed in that table; D and trimming were worked out from the DNA. The table includes around 130,000 clones, around 83% detected once.

The chain joins TRBV10-3 to TRBJ2-6, with TRBD1 matching 8 bases. This clonotype originated in a man younger than 40 with COVID-19, enrolled during active disease. The sample taken for sequencing was peripheral blood. DNA of the CDR3: TGTGCCATCAGTGATTGGGGACAGGTCGAGTCTGGGGCCAACGTCCTGACTTTC. This sequence encodes CAISDWGQVESGANVLTF.